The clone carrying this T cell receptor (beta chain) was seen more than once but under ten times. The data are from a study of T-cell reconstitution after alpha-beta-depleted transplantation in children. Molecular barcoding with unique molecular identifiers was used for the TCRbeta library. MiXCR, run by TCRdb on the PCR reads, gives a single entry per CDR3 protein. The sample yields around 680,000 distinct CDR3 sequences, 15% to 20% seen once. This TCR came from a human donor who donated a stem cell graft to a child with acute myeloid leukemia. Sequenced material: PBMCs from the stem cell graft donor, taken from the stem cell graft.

The CDR3 loop is CASSALPPTASVYGYTF. The CDR3 DNA reads TGTGCCAGCAGCGCCCTCCCTCCGACAGCCTCTGTCTATGGCTACACCTTC. The chain links TRBV9 to TRBJ1-2, with a weak D call TRBD1 (5 bases). This CDR3 spans 17 amino acids. Trimming cost V 3 bases and J 4 bases, with 22 bases left between them. Germline V gene lookup returns CDR1 SGDLS and CDR2 YYNGEE.